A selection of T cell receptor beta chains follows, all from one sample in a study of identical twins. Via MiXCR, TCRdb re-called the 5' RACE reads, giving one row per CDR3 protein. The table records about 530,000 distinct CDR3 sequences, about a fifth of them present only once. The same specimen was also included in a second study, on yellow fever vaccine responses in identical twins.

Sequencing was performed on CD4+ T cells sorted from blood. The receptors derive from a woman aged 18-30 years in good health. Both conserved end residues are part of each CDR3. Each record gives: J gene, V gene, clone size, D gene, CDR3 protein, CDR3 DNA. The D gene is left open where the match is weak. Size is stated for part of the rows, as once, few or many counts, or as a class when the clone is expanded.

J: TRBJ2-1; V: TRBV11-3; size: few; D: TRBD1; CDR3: CASSFRPPGQGQNEQFF; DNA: TGTGCCAGCAGCTTTAGGCCCCCGGGACAGGGCCAAAATGAGCAGTTCTTC
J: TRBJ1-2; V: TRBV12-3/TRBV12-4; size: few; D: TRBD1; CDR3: CASSSGPGTVYGYTF; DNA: TGTGCCAGCAGCTCAGGACCGGGGACAGTTTATGGCTACACCTTC
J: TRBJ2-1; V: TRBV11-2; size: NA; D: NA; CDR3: CASSLASLAEQFF; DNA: TGTGCCAGCAGCTTAGCTTCGCTAGCGGAGCAGTTCTTC
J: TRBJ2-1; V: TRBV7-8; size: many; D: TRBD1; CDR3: CASSLDRDSNEQFF; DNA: TGTGCCAGCAGCTTAGATCGGGACAGCAATGAGCAGTTCTTC
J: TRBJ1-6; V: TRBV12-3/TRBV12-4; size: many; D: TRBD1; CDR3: CASSSAGGNSPLHF; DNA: TGTGCCAGCAGTTCTGCAGGGGGAAATTCACCCCTCCACTTT
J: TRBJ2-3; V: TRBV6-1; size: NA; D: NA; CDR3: CASSEAPTDTQYF; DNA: TGTGCCAGCAGTGAAGCGCCTACAGATACGCAGTATTTT
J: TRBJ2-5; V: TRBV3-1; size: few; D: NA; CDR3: CASSQVKETQYF; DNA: TGTGCCAGCAGCCAAGTCAAAGAGACCCAGTACTTC
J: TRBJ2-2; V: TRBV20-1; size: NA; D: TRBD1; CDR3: CSAREDRAYFTGELFF; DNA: TGCAGTGCTAGGGAGGACAGGGCTTATTTCACCGGGGAGCTGTTTTTT
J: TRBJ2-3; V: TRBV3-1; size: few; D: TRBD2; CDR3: CASSQGLASDTQYF; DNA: TGTGCCAGCAGCCAGGGACTAGCGAGCGATACGCAGTATTTT
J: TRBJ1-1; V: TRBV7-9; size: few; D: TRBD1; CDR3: CASSGTGVTEAFF; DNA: TGTGCCAGCAGCGGGACAGGTGTCACTGAAGCTTTCTTT
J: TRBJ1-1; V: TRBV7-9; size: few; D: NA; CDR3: CASSLTNSPYTEAFF; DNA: TGTGCCAGCAGCTTAACCAACTCCCCTTACACTGAAGCTTTCTTT
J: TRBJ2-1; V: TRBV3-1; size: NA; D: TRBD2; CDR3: CASSQARSGGLAGHNEQFF; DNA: TGTGCCAGCAGCCAAGCTCGCTCGGGAGGACTAGCGGGCCACAATGAGCAGTTCTTC
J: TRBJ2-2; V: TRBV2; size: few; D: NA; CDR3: CASSGKLAPVTNTGELFF; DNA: TGTGCCAGCAGTGGCAAACTGGCCCCGGTAACGAACACCGGGGAGCTGTTTTTT
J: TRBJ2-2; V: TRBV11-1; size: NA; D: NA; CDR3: CASSLSRFGANTGELFF; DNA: TGTGCCAGCAGCTTATCCCGATTCGGGGCGAACACCGGGGAGCTGTTTTTT
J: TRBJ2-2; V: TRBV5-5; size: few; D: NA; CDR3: CASSWTPRPGELFF; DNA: TGTGCCAGCAGCTGGACTCCACGGCCCGGGGAGCTGTTTTTT